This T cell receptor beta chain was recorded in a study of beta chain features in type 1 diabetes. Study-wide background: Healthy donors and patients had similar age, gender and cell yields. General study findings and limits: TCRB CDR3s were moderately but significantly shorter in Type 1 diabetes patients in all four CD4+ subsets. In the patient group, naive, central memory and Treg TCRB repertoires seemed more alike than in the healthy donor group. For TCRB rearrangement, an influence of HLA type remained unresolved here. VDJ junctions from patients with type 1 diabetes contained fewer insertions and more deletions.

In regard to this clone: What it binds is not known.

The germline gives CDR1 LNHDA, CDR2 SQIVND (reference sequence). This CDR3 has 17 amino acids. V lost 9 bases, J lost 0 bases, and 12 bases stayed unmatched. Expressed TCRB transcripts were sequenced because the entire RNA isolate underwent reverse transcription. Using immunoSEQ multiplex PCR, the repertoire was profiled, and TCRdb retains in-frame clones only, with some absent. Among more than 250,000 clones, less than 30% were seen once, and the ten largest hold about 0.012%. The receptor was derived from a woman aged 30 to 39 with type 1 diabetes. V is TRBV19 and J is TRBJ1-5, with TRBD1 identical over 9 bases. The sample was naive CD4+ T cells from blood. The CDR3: CASTGTGPPYSNQPQHF. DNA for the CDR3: TGTGCCAGCACCGGGACAGGGCCGCCTTATAGCAATCAGCCCCAGCATTTT.